Below are 4 T cell receptor beta chains sequenced from a single sample in a study of a mutant IDH1 vaccine in newly diagnosed glioma. Produced via immunoSEQ multiplex PCR; TCRdb's table is partial and in-frame only. The table has about 69,000 clones, approximately 86% seen once. These receptors are not linked to any known antigen. Time point meaning: week 35, safety follow-up. Vaccination comprised doses that each held 300 ug of mutant IDH1 20-mer peptide, plus topical imiquimod. This material consisted of PBMCs, taken from a glioma patient whose treatment included an IDH1 peptide vaccine. These receptors were obtained from a man aged 25 to 40 with glioma.

The chain is built from TRBV2 and TRBJ2-1, with D perhaps TRBD1 or TRBD2 (5 bases each). V was trimmed by 6 bases and J by 3 bases, leaving 18 bases between them. This CDR3 has 16 amino acids. From germline, CDR1 is SNHLY and CDR2 FYNNEI. The CDR3 region is CASSRGVTLLYNEQFF. The CDR3 bases are TGTGCCAGCAGCCGAGGGGTAACCCTCCTCTACAATGAGCAGTTCTTC.

The gene calls are TRBV6-1 and TRBJ2-3; no definite D call. This CDR3 region has 14 residues. V shed 2 bases and J shed 2 bases, with 8 bases lying between them. Germline CDR1 and CDR2: MNHNS and SASEGT. CDR3 protein: CASSERFTTDTQYF. The CDR3 region has the DNA TGTGCCAGCAGTGAAAGGTTTACCACAGATACGCAGTATTTT.

The rearrangement uses TRBV5-8 and TRBJ2-7; TRBD2 matches 16 bases. The V and J ends lost 8 bases and 3 bases, in that order; junction bases with no gene match: 8. This CDR3 has 16 residues. Germline assignment: CDR1 SGHTS and CDR2 YDEGEE. CDR3 nucleotide sequence: TGTGCCAGTGCGAAGGGACTAGCGGGGGGGCTCTACGAGCAGTACTTC. It is translated as CASAKGLAGGLYEQYF.

The V gene is TRBV5-1, the J gene TRBJ2-1, with 7 bases aligning to TRBD1. This CDR3 is 15 amino acids long. Germline trimming cut 1 base from V and 7 bases from J; bases unmatched to any gene: 8. Germline V gives CDR1 SGHRS, CDR2 YFSETQ. The CDR3 DNA is TGCGCCAGCAGCTTGACAGGGGAAAGGAGAAATGAGCAGTTCTTC. Amino acids: CASSLTGERRNEQFF. Filled out from reference TRBV5-1 and TRBJ2-1, the complete variable domain reads KAGVTQTPRYLIKTRGQQVTLSCSPISGHRSVSWYQQTPGQGLQFLFEYFSETQRNKGNFPGRFSGRQFSNSRSEMNVSTLELGDSALYLCASSLTGERRNEQFFGPGTRLTVL.